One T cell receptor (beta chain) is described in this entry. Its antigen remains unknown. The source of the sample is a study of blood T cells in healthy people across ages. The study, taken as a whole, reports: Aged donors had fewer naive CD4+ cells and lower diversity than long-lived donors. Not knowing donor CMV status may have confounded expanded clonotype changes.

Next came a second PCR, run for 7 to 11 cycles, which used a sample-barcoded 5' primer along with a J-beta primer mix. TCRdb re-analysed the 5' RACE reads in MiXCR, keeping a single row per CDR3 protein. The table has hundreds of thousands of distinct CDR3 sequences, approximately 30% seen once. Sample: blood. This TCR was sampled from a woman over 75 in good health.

CDR3 region: CASRGNIRNEKLFF. The CDR3 coding sequence is TGTGCCAGCAGAGGAAATATCCGTAATGAAAAACTGTTTTTT. The V gene is TRBV7-2, the J gene TRBJ1-4; D uncertain. The CDR3 sequence is 14 residues long. CDR1 SGHTA and CDR2 FQGNSA come from the germline V gene. With 6 bases removed from V and 4 bases from J, the gap between germline ends came to 12 bases.